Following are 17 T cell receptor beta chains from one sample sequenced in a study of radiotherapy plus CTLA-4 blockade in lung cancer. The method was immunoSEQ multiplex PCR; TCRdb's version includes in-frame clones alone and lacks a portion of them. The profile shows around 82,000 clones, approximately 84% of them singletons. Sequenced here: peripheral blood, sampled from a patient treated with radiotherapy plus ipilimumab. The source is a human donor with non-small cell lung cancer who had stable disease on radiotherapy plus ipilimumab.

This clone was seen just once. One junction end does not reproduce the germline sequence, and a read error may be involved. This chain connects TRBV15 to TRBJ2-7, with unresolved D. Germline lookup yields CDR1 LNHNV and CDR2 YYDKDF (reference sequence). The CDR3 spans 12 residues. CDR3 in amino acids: CATSRDRSPRDF. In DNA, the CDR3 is TGTGCCACCAGCAGAGATCGATCCCCAAGGGACTTC.

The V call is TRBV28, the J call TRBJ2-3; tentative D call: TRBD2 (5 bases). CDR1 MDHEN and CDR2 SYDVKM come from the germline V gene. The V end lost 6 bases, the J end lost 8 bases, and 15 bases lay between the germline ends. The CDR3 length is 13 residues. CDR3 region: CASRPPSLGTQYF. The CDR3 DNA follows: TGTGCCAGCAGACCCCCTAGCCTCGGTACGCAGTATTTT.

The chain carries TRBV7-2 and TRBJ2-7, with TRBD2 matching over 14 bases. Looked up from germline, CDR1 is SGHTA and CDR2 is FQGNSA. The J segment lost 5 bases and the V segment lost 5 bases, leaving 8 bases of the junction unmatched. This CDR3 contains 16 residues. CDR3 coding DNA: TGTGCCAGCAGCCTGGGGACTAGCGGGGGTTTCAACGAGCAGTACTTC. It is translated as CASSLGTSGGFNEQYF.

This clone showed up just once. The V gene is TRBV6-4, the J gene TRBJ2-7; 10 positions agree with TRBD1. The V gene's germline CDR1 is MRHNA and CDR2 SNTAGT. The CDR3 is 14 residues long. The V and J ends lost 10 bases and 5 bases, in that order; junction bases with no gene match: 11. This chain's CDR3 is CATVFRDRGHEQYF. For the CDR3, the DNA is TGTGCCACAGTTTTCCGGGACAGGGGACACGAGCAGTACTTC.

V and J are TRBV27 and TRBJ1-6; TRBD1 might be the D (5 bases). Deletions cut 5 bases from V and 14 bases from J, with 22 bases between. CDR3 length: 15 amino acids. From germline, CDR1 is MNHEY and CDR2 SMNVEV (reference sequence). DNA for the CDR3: TGTGCCAGCAGTCCCACCGGACAAGATTATGAGGCCCTCCACTTT. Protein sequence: CASSPTGQDYEALHF.

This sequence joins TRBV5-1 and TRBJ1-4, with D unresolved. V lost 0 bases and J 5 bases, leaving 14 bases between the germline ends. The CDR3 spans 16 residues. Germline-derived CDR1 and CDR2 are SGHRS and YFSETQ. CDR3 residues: CASSLAVSRGNEKLFF. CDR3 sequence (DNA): TGCGCCAGCAGCTTGGCCGTTAGTCGGGGAAATGAAAAACTGTTTTTT.

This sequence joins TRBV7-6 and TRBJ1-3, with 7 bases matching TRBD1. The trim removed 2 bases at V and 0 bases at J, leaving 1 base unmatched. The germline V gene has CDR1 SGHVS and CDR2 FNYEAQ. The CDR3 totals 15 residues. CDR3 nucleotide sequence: TGTGCCAGCAGCTTACAGGGGGGCTCTGGAAACACCATATATTTT. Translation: CASSLQGGSGNTIYF.

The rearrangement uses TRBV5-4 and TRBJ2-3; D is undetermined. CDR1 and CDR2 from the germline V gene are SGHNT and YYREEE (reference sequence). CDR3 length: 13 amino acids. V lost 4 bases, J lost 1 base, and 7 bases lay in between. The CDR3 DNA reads TGTGCCAGCAGCGCAACGGGCACAGATACGCAGTATTTT. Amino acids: CASSATGTDTQYF.

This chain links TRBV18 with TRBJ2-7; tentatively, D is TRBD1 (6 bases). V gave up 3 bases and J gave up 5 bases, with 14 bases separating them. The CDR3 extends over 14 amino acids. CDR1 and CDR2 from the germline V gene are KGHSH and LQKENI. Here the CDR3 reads CASSPVAGVHEQYF. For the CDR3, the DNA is TGTGCCAGCTCACCGGTGGCAGGGGTACACGAGCAGTACTTC. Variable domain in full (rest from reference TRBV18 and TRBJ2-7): NAGVMQNPRHLVRRRGQEARLRCSPMKGHSHVYWYRQLPEEGLKFMVYLQKENIIDESGMPKERFSAEFPKEGPSILRIQQVVRGDSAAYFCASSPVAGVHEQYFGPGTRLTVT.

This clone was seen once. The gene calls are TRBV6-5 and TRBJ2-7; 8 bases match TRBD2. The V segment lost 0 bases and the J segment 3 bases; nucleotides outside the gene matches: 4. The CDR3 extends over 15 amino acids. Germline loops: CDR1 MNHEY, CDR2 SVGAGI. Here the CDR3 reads CASSYSGGAIYEQYF. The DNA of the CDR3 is TGTGCCAGCAGTTACTCCGGGGGGGCGATCTACGAGCAGTACTTC.

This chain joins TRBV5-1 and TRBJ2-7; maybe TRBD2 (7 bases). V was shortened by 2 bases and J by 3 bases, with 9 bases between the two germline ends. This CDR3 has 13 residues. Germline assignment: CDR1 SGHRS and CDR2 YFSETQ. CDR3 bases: TGCGCCAGCAGCTTCGGGGGGCTCTACGAGCAGTACTTC. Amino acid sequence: CASSFGGLYEQYF. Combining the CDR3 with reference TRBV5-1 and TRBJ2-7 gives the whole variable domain KAGVTQTPRYLIKTRGQQVTLSCSPISGHRSVSWYQQTPGQGLQFLFEYFSETQRNKGNFPGRFSGRQFSNSRSEMNVSTLELGDSALYLCASSFGGLYEQYFGPGTRLTVT.

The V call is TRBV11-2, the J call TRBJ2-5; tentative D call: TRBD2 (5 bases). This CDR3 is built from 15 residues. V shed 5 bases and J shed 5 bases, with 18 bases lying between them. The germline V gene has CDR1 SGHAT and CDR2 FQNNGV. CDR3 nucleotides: TGTGCCAGCAGCCCTCGGGGAAGGGCTGGGGAGACCCAGTACTTC. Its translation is CASSPRGRAGETQYF.

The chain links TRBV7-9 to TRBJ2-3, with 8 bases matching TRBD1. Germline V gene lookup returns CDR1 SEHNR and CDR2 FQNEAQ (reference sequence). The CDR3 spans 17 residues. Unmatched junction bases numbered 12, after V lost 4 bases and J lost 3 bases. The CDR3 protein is CASSYGQGLGITDTQYF. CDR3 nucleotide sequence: TGTGCCAGCAGCTACGGACAGGGTCTAGGGATTACAGATACGCAGTATTTT.

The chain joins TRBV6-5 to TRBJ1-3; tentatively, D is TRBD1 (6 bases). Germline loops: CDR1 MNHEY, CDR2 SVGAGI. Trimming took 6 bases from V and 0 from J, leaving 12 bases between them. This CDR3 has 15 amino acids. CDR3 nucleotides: TGTGCCAGCAGACCCGACAGGAGCTCTGGAAACACCATATATTTT. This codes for CASRPDRSSGNTIYF.

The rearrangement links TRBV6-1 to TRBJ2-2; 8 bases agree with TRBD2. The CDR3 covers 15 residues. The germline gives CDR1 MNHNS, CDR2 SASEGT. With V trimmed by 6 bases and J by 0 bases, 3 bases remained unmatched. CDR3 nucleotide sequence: TGTGCCAGCAGGATGACTAGCGCGAACACCGGGGAGCTGTTTTTT. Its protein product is CASRMTSANTGELFF.

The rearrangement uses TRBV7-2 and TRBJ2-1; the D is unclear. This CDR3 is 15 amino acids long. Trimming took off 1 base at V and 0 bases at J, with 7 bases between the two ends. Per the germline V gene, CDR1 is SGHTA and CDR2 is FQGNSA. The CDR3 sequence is CASSLVPLSYNEQFF. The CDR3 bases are TGTGCCAGCAGCTTAGTACCTCTCTCCTACAATGAGCAGTTCTTC.

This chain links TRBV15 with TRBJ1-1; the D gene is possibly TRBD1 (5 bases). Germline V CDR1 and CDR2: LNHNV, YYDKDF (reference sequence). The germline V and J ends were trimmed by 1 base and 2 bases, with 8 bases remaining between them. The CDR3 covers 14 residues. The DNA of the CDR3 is TGTGCCACCAGCAGAGTTGGGGGAAACACTGAAGCTTTCTTT. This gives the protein CATSRVGGNTEAFF.